The 23 T cell receptor beta chains presented below share a single source sample, sequenced in a study of blood T cell repertoires in COVID-19 (dated by TCRdb to about 2020). The library was prepared using the immunoSEQ multiplex PCR assay. The source is immuneACCESS, and TCRdb retained only in-frame sequences with V and J called. Part of the clones is not carried over; for the studies checked, unresolved V genes explain less than half of this, and the remainder is unexplained. The sample table records some 450,000 clones; roughly 89% of these occur just once. The leading ten clones occupy less than 0.95% of the sample. The material sequenced was peripheral blood. Receptors originate from a man younger than 30 with COVID-19, enrolled during active disease.

The gene calls are TRBV18 and TRBJ1-5; the D is unclear. The germline CDR1 and CDR2 sequences are KGHSH and LQKENI. V lost 3 bases, J lost 5 bases, and 14 bases lay in between. The length of the CDR3 is 15 residues. The CDR3 bases are TGTGCCAGCTCACCGAGAGAAATGGAGTATCAGCCCCAGCATTTT. Amino acids: CASSPREMEYQPQHF.

The V call is TRBV2, the J call TRBJ2-5; 8 positions match TRBD1. In germline, CDR1 is SNHLY, CDR2 FYNNEI. Trimming cost V 6 bases and J 4 bases; bases outside gene matches: 10. There are 15 residues in the CDR3. The CDR3 DNA reads as TGTGCCAGCAGGATTTCCGGGACAGGTGTAGAGACCCAGTACTTC. It yields the protein CASRISGTGVETQYF.

The chain recombines TRBV6-1 with TRBJ2-1; possible D gene TRBD2, 7 bases. The CDR3 consists of 17 residues. Trimming took 2 bases from V and 4 from J, leaving 18 bases between them. From germline, CDR1 is MNHNS and CDR2 SASEGT. CDR3 bases: TGTGCCAGCAGTGAAACGTCGTGGCGGGGGCCATACAATGAGCAGTTCTTC. It yields the protein CASSETSWRGPYNEQFF.

This chain joins TRBV9 and TRBJ2-3; 7 bases align to TRBD1. The CDR3 covers 14 residues. V was clipped by 2 bases and J by 2 bases; unmatched bases: 2. CDR1 and CDR2 from the germline V gene are SGDLS and YYNGEE. The CDR3 coding sequence is TGTGCCAGCAGCGTGGGGACAGTCACAGATACGCAGTATTTT. This sequence encodes CASSVGTVTDTQYF.

J is TRBJ2-5 and V is TRBV19, with 7 bases identical to TRBD2. Germline V gene lookup returns CDR1 LNHDA and CDR2 SQIVND (reference sequence). The CDR3 extends over 14 amino acids. V was clipped by 3 bases and J by 5 bases; unmatched bases: 6. This CDR3 reads CASSIGGGAETQYF. The CDR3 DNA reads TGTGCCAGTAGTATTGGGGGGGGAGCGGAGACCCAGTACTTC.

The chain is built from TRBV12-3 or TRBV12-4 and TRBJ2-2; D remains ambiguous. The V end was cut by 2 bases, the J end by 1 base, with 2 bases between. This CDR3 comprises 13 residues. Written as DNA, the CDR3 is TGTGCCAGCAGTTTACTGAACACCGGGGAGCTGTTTTTT. Translating it yields CASSLLNTGELFF.

This clone is a singleton in its sample. The genes are TRBV5-1 and TRBJ2-3; TRBD1 aligns across 10 bases. Germline CDR1 SGHRS, CDR2 YFSETQ. The CDR3 extends over 18 amino acids. The J segment lost 2 bases and the V segment lost 4 bases, leaving 13 bases of the junction unmatched. The CDR3 coding sequence is TGCGCCAGCAGCCCGGGACAGGGGATACCCGCTTACACAGATACGCAGTATTTT. It codes for CASSPGQGIPAYTDTQYF.

This chain connects TRBV7-9 to TRBJ2-2; D is uncertain. Germline V gene lookup returns CDR1 SEHNR and CDR2 FQNEAQ (reference sequence). V shed 2 bases and J shed 0 bases, with 7 bases lying between them. CDR3 size: 15 residues. The chain's CDR3 is CASSLSGSNTGELFF. The DNA of the CDR3 is TGTGCCAGCAGCTTATCCGGGTCGAACACCGGGGAGCTGTTTTTT.

The chain has TRBV5-1 and TRBJ2-2, with 7 bases identical to TRBD2. Trimming took 0 bases from V and 5 from J; bases not matched to a gene: 1. The CDR3 is made up of 14 amino acids. CDR1 and CDR2 (germline): SGHRS, YFSETQ. CDR3 bases: TGCGCCAGCAGCTTGGCCGGGGGGACCGGGGAGCTGTTTTTT. It is translated as CASSLAGGTGELFF.

The chain carries TRBV20-1 and TRBJ2-1; a possible D gene is TRBD2 (6 bases). V was shortened by 3 bases and J by 3 bases, with 12 bases between the two germline ends. This CDR3 comprises 14 residues. Germline V gene data show CDR1 as DFQATT and CDR2 as SNEGSKA (reference sequence). The CDR3 protein is CSASPSDYYNEQFF. In DNA, the CDR3 is TGCAGTGCTAGTCCTAGCGACTACTACAATGAGCAGTTCTTC.

The chain couples TRBV12-3 or TRBV12-4 to TRBJ2-1; D gene ambiguous. CDR3 length: 12 amino acids. V lost 2 bases and J lost 15, with 14 bases in between. The CDR3 reads CASSLTVPDRFF. CDR3 sequence (DNA): TGTGCCAGCAGTTTAACAGTCCCCGACCGGTTCTTC.

The chain employs TRBV5-6 and TRBJ2-1; 10 bases fit TRBD1. The germline CDR1 and CDR2 sequences are SGHDT and YYEEEE. Unmatched junction bases numbered 3, after V lost 0 bases and J lost 6 bases. The CDR3 is 15 amino acids. The CDR3 DNA reads TGTGCCAGCAGCTTGGGGGGACAGGGGATCAATGAGCAGTTCTTC. It encodes CASSLGGQGINEQFF.

Turning to this clone: One end of the junction does not line up with germline, which may come from a read error. The CDR3 spells CASSSGSLGFF. CDR3 DNA: TGTGCCAGCAGCTCCGGGTCCCTCGGTTTCTTC. The chain couples TRBV6-5 to TRBJ2-4; D unclear. Germline V lookup: CDR1 MNHEY, CDR2 SVGAGI. CDR3 length: 11 amino acids.

The chain joins TRBV5-1 to TRBJ2-2; D may be TRBD1 (6 bases). The germline V and J ends were trimmed by 5 bases and 4 bases, with 9 bases remaining between them. In germline, CDR1 is SGHRS, CDR2 YFSETQ. The CDR3 is 13 amino acids. CDR3 amino acids: CASRKDSTGELFF. For the CDR3, the DNA is TGCGCCAGCAGAAAGGACAGCACCGGGGAGCTGTTTTTT.

This chain uses TRBV2 with TRBJ2-1; D may be TRBD2 (6 bases). The germline CDR1 and CDR2 sequences are SNHLY and FYNNEI. The V end was cut by 2 bases, the J end by 9 bases, with 23 bases between. CDR3 size: 17 residues. The CDR3 protein is CASSEYSSLEGLVEQFF. In DNA, the CDR3 is TGTGCCAGCAGTGAATACAGTAGCTTGGAGGGGTTAGTTGAGCAGTTCTTC.

The chain recombines TRBV19 with TRBJ2-7, with TRBD1 matching 9 bases. V shed 3 bases, J shed 2 bases, and the junction held 8 bases outside the gene matches. Germline CDR1 and CDR2: LNHDA and SQIVND (reference sequence). The CDR3 runs to 16 residues. CDR3 residues: CASSIRPGQGTYEQYF. CDR3 DNA sequence: TGTGCCAGTAGTATCCGCCCGGGACAGGGCACCTACGAGCAGTACTTC.

The chain has TRBV2 and TRBJ2-6, with TRBD1 identical over 7 bases. The CDR3 loop spans 18 amino acids. The V gene's germline CDR1 is SNHLY and CDR2 FYNNEI. Trimming at V came to 6 bases and at J to 0 bases, leaving 11 bases not matched to a gene. The CDR3 spells CASRGDRVLSSGANVLTF. The CDR3 coding sequence is TGTGCCAGCAGGGGGGACAGAGTCTTGAGCTCTGGGGCCAACGTCCTGACTTTC.

The rearrangement uses TRBV9 and TRBJ2-7; D gene ambiguous. V lost 0 bases and J 5 bases, leaving 15 bases between the germline ends. The CDR3 consists of 15 residues. Germline lookup yields CDR1 SGDLS and CDR2 YYNGEE. CDR3 DNA sequence: TGTGCCAGCAGCGTAGGGGTACGGGTTGAGCACGAGCAGTACTTC. Translation gives CASSVGVRVEHEQYF.

The J gene is TRBJ2-1, the V gene TRBV7-6, with 8 bases aligning to TRBD2. Germline V gene lookup returns CDR1 SGHVS and CDR2 FNYEAQ. This CDR3 is 16 amino acids long. After removal of 2 bases from V and 10 bases from J, the junction contained 13 bases not matched to a gene. This chain's CDR3 is CASSLLSGSGPGEQFF. CDR3 sequence (DNA): TGTGCCAGCAGCTTACTAAGCGGGAGCGGCCCAGGAGAGCAGTTCTTC.

The chain employs TRBV3-1 (or the pseudogene TRBV3-2) and TRBJ2-7, with TRBD2 matching over 12 bases. The V segment lost 4 bases and the J segment 8 bases; nucleotides outside the gene matches: 9. CDR1 LGHDT and CDR2 YNNKEL come from the germline V gene (reference sequence). The CDR3 spans 15 residues. This CDR3 is CASSLSTSGGGKQYF. The CDR3 DNA sequence: TGTGCCAGCAGCCTTTCGACTAGCGGGGGAGGGAAGCAGTACTTC.

The rearrangement uses TRBV4-1 and TRBJ2-5; TRBD1 agrees at 7 bases. CDR3 size: 14 residues. Trimming cost V 4 bases and J 2 bases; bases outside gene matches: 4. CDR1 is MGHRA, CDR2 YSYEKL, per germline. The CDR3 loop reads CASSPTDRQETQYF. The CDR3 DNA sequence: TGCGCCAGCAGCCCGACGGACAGGCAAGAGACCCAGTACTTC.

The count of this clone is one. V is TRBV19 and J is TRBJ1-5; TRBD1 matches at 8 bases. The CDR3 is made up of 14 amino acids. Germline V gene sequence: CDR1 LNHDA, CDR2 SQIVND (reference sequence). V lost 7 bases and J lost 7; bases outside the gene matches: 9. This chain's CDR3 is CASNPGGPTQPQHF. DNA of the CDR3: TGTGCCAGTAACCCAGGGGGCCCCACACAGCCCCAGCATTTT.

The chain joins TRBV3-1 (or the pseudogene TRBV3-2) to TRBJ1-2; D is unclear. CDR3 length: 12 amino acids. Trimming took 1 base from V and 7 from J, leaving 7 bases between them. In germline, CDR1 is LGHDT, CDR2 YNNKEL (reference sequence). CDR3 protein: CASSQGGSGYTF. The CDR3 region has the DNA TGTGCCAGCAGCCAAGGAGGGAGTGGCTACACCTTC.